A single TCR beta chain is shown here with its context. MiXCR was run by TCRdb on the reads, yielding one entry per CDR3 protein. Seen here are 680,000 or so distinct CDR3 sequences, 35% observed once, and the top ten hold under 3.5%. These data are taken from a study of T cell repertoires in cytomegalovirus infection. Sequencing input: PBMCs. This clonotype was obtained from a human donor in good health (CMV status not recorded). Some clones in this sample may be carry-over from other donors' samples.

The CDR3 spells CASSLGGWDGYTF. CDR3 bases: TGTGCCAGCAGTTTAGGAGGATGGGATGGCTACACCTTC. The chain has TRBV12-3 or TRBV12-4 and TRBJ1-2; D not certain. The CDR3 is 13 amino acids. Between the trimmed V and J ends, which lost 1 base and 6 bases, there was a span of 9 bases.